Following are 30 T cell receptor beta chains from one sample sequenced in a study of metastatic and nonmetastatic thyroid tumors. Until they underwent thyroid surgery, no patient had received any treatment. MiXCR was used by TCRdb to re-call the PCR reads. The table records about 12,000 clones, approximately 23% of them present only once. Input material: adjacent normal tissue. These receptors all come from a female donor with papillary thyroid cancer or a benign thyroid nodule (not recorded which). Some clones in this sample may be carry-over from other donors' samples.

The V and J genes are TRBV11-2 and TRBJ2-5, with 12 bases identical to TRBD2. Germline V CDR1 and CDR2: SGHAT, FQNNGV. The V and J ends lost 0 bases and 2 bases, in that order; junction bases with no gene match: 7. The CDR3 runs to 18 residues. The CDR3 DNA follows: TGTGCCAGCAGCTTAGATTTTCGGCTAGCGGGAGGGCAAGAGACCCAGTACTTC. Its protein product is CASSLDFRLAGGQETQYF.

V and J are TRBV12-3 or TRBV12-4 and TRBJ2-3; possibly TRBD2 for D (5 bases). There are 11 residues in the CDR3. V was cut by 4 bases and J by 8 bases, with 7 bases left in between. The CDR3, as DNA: TGTGCCAGCAGTTCGGGGATTACGCAGTATTTT. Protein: CASSSGITQYF.

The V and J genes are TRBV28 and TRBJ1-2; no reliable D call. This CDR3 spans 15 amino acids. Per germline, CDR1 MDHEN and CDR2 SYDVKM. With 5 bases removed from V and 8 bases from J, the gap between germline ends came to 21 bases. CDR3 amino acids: CASSALQSQVEGYTF. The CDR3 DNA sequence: TGTGCCAGCAGTGCGTTACAATCCCAAGTGGAGGGCTACACCTTC.

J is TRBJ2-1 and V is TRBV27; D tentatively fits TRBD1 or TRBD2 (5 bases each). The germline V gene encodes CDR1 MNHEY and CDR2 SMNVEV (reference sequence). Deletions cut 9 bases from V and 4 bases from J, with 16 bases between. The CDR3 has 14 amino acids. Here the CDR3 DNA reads TGTGCCAGTTTTACAAAGGGACCTTACAATGAGCAGTTCTTC. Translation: CASFTKGPYNEQFF.

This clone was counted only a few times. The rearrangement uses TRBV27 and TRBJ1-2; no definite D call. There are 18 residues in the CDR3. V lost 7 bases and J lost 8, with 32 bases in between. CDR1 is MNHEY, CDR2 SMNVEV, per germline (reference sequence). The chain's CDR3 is CASTEIPSWTGIVWGYTF. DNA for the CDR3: TGTGCCAGCACCGAAATCCCCTCTTGGACGGGGATTGTATGGGGCTACACCTTC.

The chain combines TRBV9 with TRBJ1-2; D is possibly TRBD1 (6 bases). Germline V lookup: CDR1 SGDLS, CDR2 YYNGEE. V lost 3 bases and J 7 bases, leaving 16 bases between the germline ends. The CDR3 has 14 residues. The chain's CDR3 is CASSEGWDILGYTF. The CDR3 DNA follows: TGTGCCAGCAGCGAGGGATGGGACATCCTTGGCTACACCTTC.

In nucleotides, the CDR3 is TGTGCCAGCAGCTCGGGACTAGCTTGGTACGAGCAGTACTTC. Protein sequence: CASSSGLAWYEQYF. The chain has TRBV7-3 and TRBJ2-7, with 9 bases aligning to TRBD2. V shed 4 bases and J 4 bases; nucleotides not matched to a gene: 5. This CDR3 has 14 residues. Germline values: CDR1 SGHTA, CDR2 FQGTGA.

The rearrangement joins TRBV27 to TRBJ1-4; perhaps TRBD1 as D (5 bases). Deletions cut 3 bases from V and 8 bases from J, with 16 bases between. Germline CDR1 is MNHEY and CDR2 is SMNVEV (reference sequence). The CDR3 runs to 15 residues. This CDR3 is CASSLVAQGWEKLFF. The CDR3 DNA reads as TGTGCCAGCAGTTTGGTGGCGCAGGGCTGGGAAAAACTGTTTTTT.

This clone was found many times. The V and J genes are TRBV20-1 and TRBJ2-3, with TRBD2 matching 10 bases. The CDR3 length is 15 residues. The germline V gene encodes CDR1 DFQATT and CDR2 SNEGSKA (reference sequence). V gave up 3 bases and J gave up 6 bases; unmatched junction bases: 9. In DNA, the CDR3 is TGCAGTGCTAGTTGGGCTAGCGGGAGCCTGGATACGCAGTATTTT. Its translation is CSASWASGSLDTQYF.

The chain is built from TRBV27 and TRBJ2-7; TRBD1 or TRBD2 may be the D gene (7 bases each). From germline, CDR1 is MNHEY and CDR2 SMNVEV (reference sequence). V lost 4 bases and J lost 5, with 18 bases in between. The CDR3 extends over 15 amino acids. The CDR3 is CASSSQGGTLNEQYF. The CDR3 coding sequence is TGTGCCAGCAGTTCCCAGGGGGGGACCCTAAACGAGCAGTACTTC.

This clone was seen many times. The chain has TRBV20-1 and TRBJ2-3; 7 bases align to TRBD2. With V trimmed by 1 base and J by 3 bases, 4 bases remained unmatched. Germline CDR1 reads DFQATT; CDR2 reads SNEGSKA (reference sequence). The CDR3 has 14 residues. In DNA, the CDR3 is TGCAGTGCTAGAGGGGGGAGGGCGACAGATACGCAGTATTTT. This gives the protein CSARGGRATDTQYF.

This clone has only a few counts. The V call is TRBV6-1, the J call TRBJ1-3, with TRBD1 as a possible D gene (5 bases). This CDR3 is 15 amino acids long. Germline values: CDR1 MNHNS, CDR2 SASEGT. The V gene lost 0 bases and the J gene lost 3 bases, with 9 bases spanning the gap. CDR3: CASSEAHGGGNTIYF. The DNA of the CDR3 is TGTGCCAGCAGTGAAGCGCATGGGGGTGGAAACACCATATATTTT.

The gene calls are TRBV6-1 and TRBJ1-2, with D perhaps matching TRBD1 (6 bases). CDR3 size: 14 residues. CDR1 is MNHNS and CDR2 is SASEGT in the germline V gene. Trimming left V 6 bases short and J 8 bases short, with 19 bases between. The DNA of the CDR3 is TGTGCCAGCAGGGCTCCGGGGACACGTGGGGGCTACACCTTC. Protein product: CASRAPGTRGGYTF.

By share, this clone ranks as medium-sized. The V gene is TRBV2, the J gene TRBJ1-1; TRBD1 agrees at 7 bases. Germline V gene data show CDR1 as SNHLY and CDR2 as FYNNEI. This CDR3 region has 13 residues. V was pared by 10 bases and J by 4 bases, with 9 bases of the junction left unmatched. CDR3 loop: CATRYRGGTEAFF. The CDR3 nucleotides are TGTGCCACGCGTTACAGGGGCGGCACTGAAGCTTTCTTT.

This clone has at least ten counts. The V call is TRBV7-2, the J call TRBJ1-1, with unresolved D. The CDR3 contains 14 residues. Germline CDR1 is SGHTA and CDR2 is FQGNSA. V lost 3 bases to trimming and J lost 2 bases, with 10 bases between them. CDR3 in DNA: TGTGCCAGCAGCTTCAACATCATAAACACTGAAGCTTTCTTT. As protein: CASSFNIINTEAFF.

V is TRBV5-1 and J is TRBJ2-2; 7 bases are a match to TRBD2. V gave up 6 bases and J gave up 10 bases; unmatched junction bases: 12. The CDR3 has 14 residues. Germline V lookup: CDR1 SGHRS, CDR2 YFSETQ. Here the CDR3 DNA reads TGCGCCAGCATCTTAGGCGGGAGCGGCGCGGAGCTGTTTTTT. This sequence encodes CASILGGSGAELFF.

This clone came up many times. The CDR3 reads CASSETRLQETQYF. The CDR3 bases are TGTGCCAGCAGTGAAACTAGACTTCAGGAGACCCAGTACTTC. This rearrangement joins TRBV6-1 to TRBJ2-5, with a weak D call TRBD2 (5 bases). V was pared by 2 bases and J by 5 bases, with 12 bases between. Germline lookup yields CDR1 MNHNS and CDR2 SASEGT. This CDR3 spans 14 amino acids.

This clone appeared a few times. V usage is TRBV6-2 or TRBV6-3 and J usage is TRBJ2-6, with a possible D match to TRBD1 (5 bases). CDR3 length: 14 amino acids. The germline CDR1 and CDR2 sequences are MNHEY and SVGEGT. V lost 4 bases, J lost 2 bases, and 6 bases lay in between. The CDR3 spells CASSWTTGANVLTF. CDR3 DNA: TGTGCCAGCAGTTGGACAACTGGGGCCAACGTCCTGACTTTC.

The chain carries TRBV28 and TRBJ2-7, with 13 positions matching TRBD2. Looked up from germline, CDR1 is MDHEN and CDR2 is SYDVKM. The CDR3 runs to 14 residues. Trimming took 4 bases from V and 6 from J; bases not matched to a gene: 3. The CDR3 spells CASSWTSGSIEQYF. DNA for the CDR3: TGTGCCAGCAGTTGGACTAGCGGGAGTATCGAGCAGTACTTC. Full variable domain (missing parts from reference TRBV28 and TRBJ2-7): DVKVTQSSRYLVKRTGEKVFLECVQDMDHENMFWYRQDPGLGLRLIYFSYDVKMKEKGDIPEGYSVSREKKERFSLILESASTNQTSMYLCASSWTSGSIEQYFGPGTRLTVT.

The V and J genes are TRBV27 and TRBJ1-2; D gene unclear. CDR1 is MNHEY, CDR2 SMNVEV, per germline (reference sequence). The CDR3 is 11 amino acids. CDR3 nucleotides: TGTGCGACGCGTCTGGGCTATGGCTACACCTTC. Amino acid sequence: CATRLGYGYTF.

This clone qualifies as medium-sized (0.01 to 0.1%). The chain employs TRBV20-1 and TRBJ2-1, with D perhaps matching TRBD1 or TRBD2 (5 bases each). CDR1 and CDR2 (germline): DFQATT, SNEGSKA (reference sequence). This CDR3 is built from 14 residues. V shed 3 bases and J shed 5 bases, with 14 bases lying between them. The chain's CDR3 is CSASGTLRDNEQFF. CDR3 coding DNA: TGCAGTGCTAGCGGGACCCTTCGCGACAATGAGCAGTTCTTC.

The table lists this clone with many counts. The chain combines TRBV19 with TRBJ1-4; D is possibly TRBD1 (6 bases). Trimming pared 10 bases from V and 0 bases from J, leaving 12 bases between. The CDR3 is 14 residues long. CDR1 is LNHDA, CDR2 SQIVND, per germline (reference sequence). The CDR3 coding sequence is TGTGCCACCGGGACAACTGCAACTAATGAAAAACTGTTTTTT. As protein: CATGTTATNEKLFF.

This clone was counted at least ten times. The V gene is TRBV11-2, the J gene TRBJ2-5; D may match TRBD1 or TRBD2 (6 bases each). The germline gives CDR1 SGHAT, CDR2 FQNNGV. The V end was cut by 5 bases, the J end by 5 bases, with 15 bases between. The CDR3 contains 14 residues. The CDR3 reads CASSPWGARETQYF. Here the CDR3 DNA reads TGTGCCAGCAGCCCCTGGGGGGCCCGGGAGACCCAGTACTTC.

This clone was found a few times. CDR3 bases: TGTGCCAGCAGCCAATTCCACGGGACCTATGGCTACACCTTC. Translating it yields CASSQFHGTYGYTF. V is TRBV12-3 or TRBV12-4 and J is TRBJ1-2; D is perhaps TRBD1 (5 bases). V lost 6 bases and J 4 bases, leaving 15 bases between the germline ends. There are 14 residues in the CDR3.

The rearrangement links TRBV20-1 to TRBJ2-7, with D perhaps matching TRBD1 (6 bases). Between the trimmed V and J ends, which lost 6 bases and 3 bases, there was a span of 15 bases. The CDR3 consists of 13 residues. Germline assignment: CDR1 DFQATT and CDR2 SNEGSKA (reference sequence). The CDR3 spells CSAVRDKGYEQYF. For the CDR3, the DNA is TGCAGTGCAGTCCGGGACAAGGGCTACGAGCAGTACTTC.

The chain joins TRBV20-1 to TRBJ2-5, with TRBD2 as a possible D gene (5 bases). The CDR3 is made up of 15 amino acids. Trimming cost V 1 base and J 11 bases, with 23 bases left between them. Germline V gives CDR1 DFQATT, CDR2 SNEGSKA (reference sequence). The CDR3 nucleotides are TGCAGTGCTAGAGGTGGATCGACCGGGGAAGAGAAGCAGTACTTC. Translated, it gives CSARGGSTGEEKQYF.

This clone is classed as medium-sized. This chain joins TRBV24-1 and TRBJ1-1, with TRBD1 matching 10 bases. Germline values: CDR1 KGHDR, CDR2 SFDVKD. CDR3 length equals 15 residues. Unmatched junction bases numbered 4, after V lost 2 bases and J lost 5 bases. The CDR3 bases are TGTGCCACCAGTGATTCCGGACAGGGGGAAACTGAAGCTTTCTTT. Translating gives CATSDSGQGETEAFF.

The DNA for the CDR3 is TGTGCCAGCAGCGTCCAGGGGAACACTGAAGCTTTCTTT. Translating it yields CASSVQGNTEAFF. J is TRBJ1-1 and V is TRBV9; weak D call: TRBD1 (5 bases). The V end lost 2 bases, the J end lost 1 base, and 6 bases lay between the germline ends. The CDR3 sequence is 13 residues long. The germline V gene has CDR1 SGDLS and CDR2 YYNGEE.

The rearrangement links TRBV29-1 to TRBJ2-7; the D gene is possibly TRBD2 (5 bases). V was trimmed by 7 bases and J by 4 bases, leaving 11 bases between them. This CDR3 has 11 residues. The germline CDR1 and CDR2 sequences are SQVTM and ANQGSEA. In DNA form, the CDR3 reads TGCAGCGGGCTTACGGGGTACGAGCAGTACTTC. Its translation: CSGLTGYEQYF.

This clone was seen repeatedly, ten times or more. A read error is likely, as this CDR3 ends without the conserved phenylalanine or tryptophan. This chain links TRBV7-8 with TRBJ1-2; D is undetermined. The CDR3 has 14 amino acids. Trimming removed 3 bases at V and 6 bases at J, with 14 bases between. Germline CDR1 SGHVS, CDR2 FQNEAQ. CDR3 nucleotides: TGTGCCAGCAGCTTTAACCTAAGGTTCAATGGCTACACCCTC. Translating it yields CASSFNLRFNGYTL.